Sequencing of this T cell receptor (beta chain) was carried out in a study of OX40 agonist ivuxolimab in advanced cancers. Overall study: An agonistic anti-OX40 (CD134) antibody, ivuxolimab, was used to treat the patients. A male proportion of over 70% was recorded, with mean age about 54 years and range about 20 to 79. Three patients, one with hepatocellular carcinoma and two with cutaneous melanoma, achieved partial responses.

The CDR3 covers 16 residues. Germline CDR1 SGDLS, CDR2 YYNGEE. V gave up 0 bases and J gave up 1 base, with 10 bases separating them. This table comes from immunoSEQ multiplex PCR, and its TCRdb copy is limited to in-frame clones, with some not included. This sample has roughly 41,000 clones, with 89% found just once. This clone has a handful of counts. Its antigen is unknown. Study-level findings and limits: Averaged across samples, CD8+ T cells carried more expanded clones than CD4+ did.

This rearrangement joins TRBV9 to TRBJ2-2; D possibly corresponds to TRBD1 (5 bases). The sequences come from CD4+ or CD8+ T cells sorted from blood, collected in a trial of the OX40 agonist ivuxolimab. This TCR derives from an adult with an advanced solid tumor such as melanoma, head and neck, liver or kidney cancer. In nucleotides, the CDR3 is TGTGCCAGCAGCGTAGAAAGGGGAAAGAACACCGGGGAGCTGTTTTTT. Its translation: CASSVERGKNTGELFF.